This T cell receptor (beta chain) was captured in a study of T cells in localized non-small cell lung cancer. General study points: Adjacent lung tissue had a median around 57 of the top 100 clones found in the tumor.

Data came from immunoSEQ multiplex PCR; TCRdb stores just in-frame clones and leaves some out. The sample lists about 33,000 clones; 85% to 90% were seen once. To note about this clone: Its specificity is not known.

The TCR sequence derives from a man between 40 and 70 years old with stage I lung adenocarcinoma. Sequenced here: peripheral blood, sampled before any cancer treatment.

The CDR3 nucleotides are TGTGCCAGCAGAGCAAGCGGGGGTGGTTCACCCCTCCACTTT. It yields the protein CASRASGGGSPLHF. This chain joins TRBV6-6 and TRBJ1-6, with TRBD1 as a possible D gene (5 bases). V was clipped by 6 bases and J by 9 bases, with 15 bases between them. Germline V CDR1 and CDR2: MNHNY, SVGAGI (reference sequence). The CDR3 has 14 amino acids.